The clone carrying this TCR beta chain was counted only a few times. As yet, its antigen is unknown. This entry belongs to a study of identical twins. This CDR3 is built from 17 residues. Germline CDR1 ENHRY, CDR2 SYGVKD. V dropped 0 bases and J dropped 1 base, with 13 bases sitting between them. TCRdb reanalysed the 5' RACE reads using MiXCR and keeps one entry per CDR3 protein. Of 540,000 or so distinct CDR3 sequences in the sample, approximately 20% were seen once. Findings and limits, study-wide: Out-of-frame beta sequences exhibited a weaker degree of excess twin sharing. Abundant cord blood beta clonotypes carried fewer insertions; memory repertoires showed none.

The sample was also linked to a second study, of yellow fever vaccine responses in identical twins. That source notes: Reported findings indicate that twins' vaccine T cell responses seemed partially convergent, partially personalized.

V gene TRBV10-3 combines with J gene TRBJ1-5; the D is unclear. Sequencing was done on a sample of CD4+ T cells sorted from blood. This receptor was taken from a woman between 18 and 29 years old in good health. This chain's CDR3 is CAISESKGVQSNQPQHF. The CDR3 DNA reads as TGTGCCATCAGTGAGTCGAAAGGAGTTCAGAGCAATCAGCCCCAGCATTTT.